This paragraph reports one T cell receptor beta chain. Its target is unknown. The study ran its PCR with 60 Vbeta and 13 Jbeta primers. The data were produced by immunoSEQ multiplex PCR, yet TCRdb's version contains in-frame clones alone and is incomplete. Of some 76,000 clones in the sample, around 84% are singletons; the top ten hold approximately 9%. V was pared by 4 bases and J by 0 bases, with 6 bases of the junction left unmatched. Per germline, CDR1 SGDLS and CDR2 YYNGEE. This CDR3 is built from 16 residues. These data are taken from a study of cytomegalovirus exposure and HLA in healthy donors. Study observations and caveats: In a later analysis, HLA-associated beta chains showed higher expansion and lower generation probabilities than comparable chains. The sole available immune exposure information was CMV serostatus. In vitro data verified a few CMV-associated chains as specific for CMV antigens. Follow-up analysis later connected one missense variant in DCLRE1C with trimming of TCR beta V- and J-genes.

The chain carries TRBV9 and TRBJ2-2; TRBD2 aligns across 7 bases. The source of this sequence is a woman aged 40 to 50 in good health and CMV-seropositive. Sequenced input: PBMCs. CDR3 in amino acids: CASSRTSAANTGELFF. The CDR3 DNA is TGTGCCAGCAGCCGCACTAGCGCAGCGAACACCGGGGAGCTGTTTTTT.